This note documents a single T cell receptor (beta chain) sequence. This sample was taken from a study of cytomegalovirus exposure and HLA in healthy donors. The PCR was carried out with 60 Vbeta primers and 13 Jbeta primers. Libraries were prepared by immunoSEQ multiplex PCR; TCRdb keeps only in-frame clonotypes and omits some of them. Of about 59,000 clones in the sample, roughly 83% were seen once. Healthy bone marrow donors made up the donor group. Source material: PBMCs. This sequence originates from a middle-aged man in good health and CMV-seronegative.

The CDR3 protein is CASSLFASGGYTQYF. CDR3 DNA: TGTGCCAGCAGTTTATTCGCTAGCGGGGGATATACGCAGTATTTT. This rearrangement joins TRBV27 to TRBJ2-3, with 10 bases identical to TRBD2. The CDR3 consists of 15 residues. J lost 7 bases, V lost 1 base, and 5 bases had no gene match. Germline values: CDR1 MNHEY, CDR2 SMNVEV (reference sequence).